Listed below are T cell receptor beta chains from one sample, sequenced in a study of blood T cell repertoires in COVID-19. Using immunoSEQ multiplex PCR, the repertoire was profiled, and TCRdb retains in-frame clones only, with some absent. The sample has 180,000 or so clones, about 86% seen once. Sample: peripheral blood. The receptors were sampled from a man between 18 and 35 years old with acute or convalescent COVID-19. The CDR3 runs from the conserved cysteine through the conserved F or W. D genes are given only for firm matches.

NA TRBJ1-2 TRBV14 TGTGCCAGCAGCCCCTCTGGACACCATGGCTACACCTTC CASSPSGHHGYTF
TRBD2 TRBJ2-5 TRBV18 TGTGCCAGCTCACCCCAGACTAGCTCCCAAGAGACCCAGTACTTC CASSPQTSSQETQYF
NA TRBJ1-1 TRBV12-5 TGTGCTAGTGGTTTGGTGTTACAGGATAACTTTGAAGCTTTCTTT CASGLVLQDNFEAFF
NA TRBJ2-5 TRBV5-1 TGCGCCAGCAGCTCGAGGGAGTCGGAGACCCAGTACTTC CASSSRESETQYF
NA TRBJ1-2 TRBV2 TGTGCCAGCAGACACGGCGGACAGAACTATGGCTACACCTTC CASRHGGQNYGYTF
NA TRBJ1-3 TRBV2 TGTGCCAGCAGTGACCGTTTCTCTGGAAACACCATATATTTT CASSDRFSGNTIYF
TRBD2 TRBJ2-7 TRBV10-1 TGCGCCAGCAGCAGCGATGGGACTAGCGGCCTAACCTACGAGCAGTACTTC CASSSDGTSGLTYEQYF
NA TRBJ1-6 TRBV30 TGTGCCTGGAGTGTATACCGGGGTATTGATAATTCACCCCTCCACTTT CAWSVYRGIDNSPLHF
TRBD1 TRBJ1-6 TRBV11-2 TGTGCCAGCAGTTGGGGACAGGGGGAGTCACCCCTCCACTTT CASSWGQGESPLHF
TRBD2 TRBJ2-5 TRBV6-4 TGTGCCAGCAGTGACTCGGCGGGGGAGCAAGAGACCCAGTACTTC CASSDSAGEQETQYF
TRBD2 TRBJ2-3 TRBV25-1 TGTGCCAGCAGTGATCCTCTAGCGGGTATAGATACGCAGTATTTT CASSDPLAGIDTQYF
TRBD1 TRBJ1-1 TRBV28 TGTGCCAGCAGTTCAGGACAGGGCATCGCTGAAGCTTTCTTT CASSSGQGIAEAFF